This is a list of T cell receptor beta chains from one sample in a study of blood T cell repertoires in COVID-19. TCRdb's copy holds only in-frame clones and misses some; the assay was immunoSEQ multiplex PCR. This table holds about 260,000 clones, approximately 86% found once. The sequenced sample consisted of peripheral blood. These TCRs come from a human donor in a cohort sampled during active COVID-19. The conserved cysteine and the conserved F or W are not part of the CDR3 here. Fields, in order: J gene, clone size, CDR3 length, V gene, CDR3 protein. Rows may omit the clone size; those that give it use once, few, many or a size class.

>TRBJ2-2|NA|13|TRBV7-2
ASSWTSGGRGELF
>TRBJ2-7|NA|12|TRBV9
ASSVAAGNYEQY
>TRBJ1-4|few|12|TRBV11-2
ASSLAGLNEKLF
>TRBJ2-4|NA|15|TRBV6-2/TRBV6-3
ASSYAGTRVRKNIQY
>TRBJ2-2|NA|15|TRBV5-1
ASSLRLAGGSTGELF
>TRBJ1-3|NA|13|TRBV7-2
ASSLGRAAGNTIY
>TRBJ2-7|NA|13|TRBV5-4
ASSFDGTGVYEQY
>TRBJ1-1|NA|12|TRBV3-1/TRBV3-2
ASSQRTVTTEAF
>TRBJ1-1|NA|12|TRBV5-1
ASTNDRGSTEAF
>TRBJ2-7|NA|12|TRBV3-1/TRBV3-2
ASSQTGVGYEQY
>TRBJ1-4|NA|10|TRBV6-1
ASSEFVGKLF
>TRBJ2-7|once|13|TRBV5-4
ASSLISSGDYEQY
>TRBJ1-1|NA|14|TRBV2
ASSEHRNPRNTEAF
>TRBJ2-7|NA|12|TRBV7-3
ASSLAALGYEQY
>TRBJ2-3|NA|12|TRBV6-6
ASSWSYPGDTQY
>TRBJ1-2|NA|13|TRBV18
ASSLIVTGDYGYT
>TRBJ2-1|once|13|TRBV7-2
ASSPLRGQYVEQF
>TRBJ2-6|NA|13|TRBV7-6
ASSVTGTGANVLT
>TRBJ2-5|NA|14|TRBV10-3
AISAKRAKFQETQY
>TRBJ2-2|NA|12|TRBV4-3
ASSLGTATGELF
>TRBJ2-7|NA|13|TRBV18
ASSLGQMGPRAQY
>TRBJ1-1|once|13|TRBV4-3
ASSQGTGRFTEAF
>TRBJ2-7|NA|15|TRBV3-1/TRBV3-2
ASSQTMAGSGSYEQY
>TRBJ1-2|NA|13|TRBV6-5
ASSYSATGGAGYT
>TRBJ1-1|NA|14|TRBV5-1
ASSLGQGRVNTEAF
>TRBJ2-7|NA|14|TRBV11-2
ASSLVWRDSSYEQY
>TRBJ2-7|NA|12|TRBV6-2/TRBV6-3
ASSATGTPSEQY
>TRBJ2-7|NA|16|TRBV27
ASSFLAGMAGGVYEQY
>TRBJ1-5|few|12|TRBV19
ASIGRRSNQPQH
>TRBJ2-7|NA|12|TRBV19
ASSISGFSYEQY
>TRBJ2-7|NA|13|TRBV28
ASSITAGVSHEQY
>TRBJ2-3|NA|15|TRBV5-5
ASSLSASQGSTDTQY
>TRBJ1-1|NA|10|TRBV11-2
ASSVFRTEAF
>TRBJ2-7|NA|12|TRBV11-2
ASSHRAGAYEQY
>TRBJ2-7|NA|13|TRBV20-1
SASQIKQGLYEQY
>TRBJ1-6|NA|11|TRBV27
ASSRRQGSPLH